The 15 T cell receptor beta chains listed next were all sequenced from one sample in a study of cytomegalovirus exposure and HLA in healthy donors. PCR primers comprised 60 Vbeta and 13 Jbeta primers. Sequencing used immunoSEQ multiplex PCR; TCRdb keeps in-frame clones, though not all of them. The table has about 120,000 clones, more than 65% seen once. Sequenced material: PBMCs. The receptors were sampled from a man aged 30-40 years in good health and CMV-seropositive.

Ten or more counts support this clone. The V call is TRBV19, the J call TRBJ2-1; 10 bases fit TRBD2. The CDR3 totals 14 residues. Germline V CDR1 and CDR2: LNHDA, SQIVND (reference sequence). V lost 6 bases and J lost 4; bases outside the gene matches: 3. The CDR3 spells CASRTSGVYNEQFF. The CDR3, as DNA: TGTGCCAGTAGAACTAGCGGGGTTTACAATGAGCAGTTCTTC.

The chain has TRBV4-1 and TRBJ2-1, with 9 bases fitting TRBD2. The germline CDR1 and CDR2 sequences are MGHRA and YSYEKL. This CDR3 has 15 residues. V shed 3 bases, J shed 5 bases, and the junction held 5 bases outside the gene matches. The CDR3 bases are TGCGCCAGCAGCCAGCTAGCGGGGATAAACAATGAGCAGTTCTTC. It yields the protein CASSQLAGINNEQFF.

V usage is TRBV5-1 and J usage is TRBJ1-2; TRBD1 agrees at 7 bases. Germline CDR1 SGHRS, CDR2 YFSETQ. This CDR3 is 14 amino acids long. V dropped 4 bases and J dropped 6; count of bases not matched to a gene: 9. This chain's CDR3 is CASSPSQGEHGYTF. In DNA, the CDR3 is TGCGCCAGCAGCCCTTCTCAGGGGGAACATGGCTACACCTTC.

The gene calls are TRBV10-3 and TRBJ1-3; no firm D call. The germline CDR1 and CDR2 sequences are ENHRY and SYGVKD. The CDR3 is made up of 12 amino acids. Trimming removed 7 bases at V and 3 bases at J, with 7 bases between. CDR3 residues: CAIKPVGNTIYF. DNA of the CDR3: TGTGCCATCAAGCCGGTTGGAAACACCATATATTTT.

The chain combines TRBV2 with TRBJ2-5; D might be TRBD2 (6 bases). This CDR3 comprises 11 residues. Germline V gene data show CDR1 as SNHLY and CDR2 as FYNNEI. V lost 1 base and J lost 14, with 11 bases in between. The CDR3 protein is CASSEGLVAYF. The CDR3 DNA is TGTGCCAGCAGTGAAGGACTAGTAGCTTACTTC.

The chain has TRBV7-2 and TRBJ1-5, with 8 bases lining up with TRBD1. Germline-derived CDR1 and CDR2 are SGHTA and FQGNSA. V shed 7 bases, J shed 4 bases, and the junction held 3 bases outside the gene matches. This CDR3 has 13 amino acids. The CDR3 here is CASTRTGNQPQHF. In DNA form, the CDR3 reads TGTGCCAGCACTCGGACAGGGAATCAGCCCCAGCATTTT.

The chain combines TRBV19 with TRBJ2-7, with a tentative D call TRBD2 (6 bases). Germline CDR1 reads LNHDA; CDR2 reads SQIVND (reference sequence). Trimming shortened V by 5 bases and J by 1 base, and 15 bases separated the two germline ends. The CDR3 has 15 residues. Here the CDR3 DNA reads TGTGCCAGTAGTCTTTTAGGAGGGGAGTCCTACGAGCAGTACTTC. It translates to CASSLLGGESYEQYF.

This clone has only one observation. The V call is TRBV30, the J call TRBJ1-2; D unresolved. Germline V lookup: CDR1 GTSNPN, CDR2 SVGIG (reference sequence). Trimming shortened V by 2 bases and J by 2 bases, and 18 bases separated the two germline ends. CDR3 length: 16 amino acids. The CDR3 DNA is TGTGCCTGGAGTCCCCCGCTAGAAACCCGGAACTATGGCTACACCTTC. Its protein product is CAWSPPLETRNYGYTF.

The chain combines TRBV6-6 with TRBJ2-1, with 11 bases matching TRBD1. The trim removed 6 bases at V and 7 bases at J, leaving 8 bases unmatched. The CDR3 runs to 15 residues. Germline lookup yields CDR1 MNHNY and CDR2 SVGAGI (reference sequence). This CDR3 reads CASRLPGQGGNEQFF. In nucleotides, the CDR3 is TGTGCCAGCAGACTACCGGGACAGGGGGGGAATGAGCAGTTCTTC.

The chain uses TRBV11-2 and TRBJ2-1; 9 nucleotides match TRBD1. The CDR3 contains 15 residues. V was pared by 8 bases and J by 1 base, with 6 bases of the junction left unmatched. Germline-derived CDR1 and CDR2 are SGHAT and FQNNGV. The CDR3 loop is CASSGGTGSYNEQFF. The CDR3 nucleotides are TGTGCCAGCTCCGGGGGGACAGGGTCCTACAATGAGCAGTTCTTC.

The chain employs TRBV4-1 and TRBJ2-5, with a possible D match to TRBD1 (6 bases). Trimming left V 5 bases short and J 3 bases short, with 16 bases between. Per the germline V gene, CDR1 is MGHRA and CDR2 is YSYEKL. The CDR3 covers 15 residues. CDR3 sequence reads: CASSGGVAAKETQYF. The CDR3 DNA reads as TGCGCCAGCAGCGGGGGCGTGGCAGCAAAAGAGACCCAGTACTTC.

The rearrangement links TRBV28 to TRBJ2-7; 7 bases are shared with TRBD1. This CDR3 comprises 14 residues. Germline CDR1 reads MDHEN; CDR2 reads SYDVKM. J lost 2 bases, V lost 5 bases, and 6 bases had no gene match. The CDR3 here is CASSTGTDPYEQYF. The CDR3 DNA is TGTGCCAGCAGTACCGGGACAGATCCCTACGAGCAGTACTTC.

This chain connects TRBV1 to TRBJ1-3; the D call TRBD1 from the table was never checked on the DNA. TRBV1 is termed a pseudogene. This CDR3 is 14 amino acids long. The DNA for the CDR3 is TGCACCAGCAGCTTAGACACATCTGGAAACACCATATATTTT. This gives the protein CTSSLDTSGNTIYF.

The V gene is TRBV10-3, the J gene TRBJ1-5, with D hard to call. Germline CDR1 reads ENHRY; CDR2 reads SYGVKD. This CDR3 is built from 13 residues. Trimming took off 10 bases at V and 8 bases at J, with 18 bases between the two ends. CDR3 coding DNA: TGTGCCAGTTTAAGAGGGTACGGAGAGCCCCAGCATTTT. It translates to CASLRGYGEPQHF.

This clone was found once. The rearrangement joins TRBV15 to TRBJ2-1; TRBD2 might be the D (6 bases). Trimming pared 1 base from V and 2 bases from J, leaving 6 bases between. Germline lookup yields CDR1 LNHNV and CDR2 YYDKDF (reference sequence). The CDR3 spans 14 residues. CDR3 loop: CATSRGLAYNEQFF. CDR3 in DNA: TGTGCCACCAGCAGAGGACTAGCCTACAATGAGCAGTTCTTC.